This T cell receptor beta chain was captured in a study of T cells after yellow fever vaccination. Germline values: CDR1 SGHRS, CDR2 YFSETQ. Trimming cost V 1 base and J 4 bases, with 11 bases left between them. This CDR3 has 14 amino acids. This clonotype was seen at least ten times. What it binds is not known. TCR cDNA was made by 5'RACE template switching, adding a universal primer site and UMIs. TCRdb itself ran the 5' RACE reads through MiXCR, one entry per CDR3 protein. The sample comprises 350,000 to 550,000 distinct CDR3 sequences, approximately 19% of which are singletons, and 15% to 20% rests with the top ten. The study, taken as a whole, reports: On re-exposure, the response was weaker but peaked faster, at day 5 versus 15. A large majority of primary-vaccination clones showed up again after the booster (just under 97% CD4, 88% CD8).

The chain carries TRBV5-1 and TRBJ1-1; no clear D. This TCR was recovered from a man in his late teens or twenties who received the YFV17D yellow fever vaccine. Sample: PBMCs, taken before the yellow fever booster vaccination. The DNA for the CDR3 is TGCGCCAGCAGCTTGACATTGGGTAGCACTGAAGCTTTCTTT. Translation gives CASSLTLGSTEAFF.